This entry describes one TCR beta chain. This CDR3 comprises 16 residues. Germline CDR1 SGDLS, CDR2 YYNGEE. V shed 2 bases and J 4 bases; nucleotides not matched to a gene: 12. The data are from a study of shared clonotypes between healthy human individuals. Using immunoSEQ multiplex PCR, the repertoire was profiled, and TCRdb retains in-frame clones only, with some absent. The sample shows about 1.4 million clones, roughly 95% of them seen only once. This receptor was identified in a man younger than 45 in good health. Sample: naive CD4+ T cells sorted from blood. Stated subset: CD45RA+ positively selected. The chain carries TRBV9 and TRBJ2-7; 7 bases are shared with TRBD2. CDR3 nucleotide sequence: TGTGCCAGCAGCGTTTCTTTTGGCGGGAGCGTATACGAGCAGTACTTC. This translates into CASSVSFGGSVYEQYF.